This note documents a single T cell receptor (beta chain) sequence. CDR3 length: 12 residues. The V and J ends lost 3 bases and 7 bases respectively, with 7 bases between them. From germline, CDR1 is SGHNT and CDR2 YYREEE (reference sequence). The data were taken from a study of blood T cell repertoires in COVID-19. Study-wide context: Material from acute and convalescent COVID-19 was sourced from the United States, Italy and Spain.

Original processing notes: The assay estimated nucleated cells by amplifying reference gene primers. Profiled with immunoSEQ multiplex PCR; TCRdb holds only in-frame clones, not every one. The V and J calls and clone size were taken over from that table, and D and trimming were inferred from the DNA. The table includes about 350,000 clones, about nine tenths detected once. Sequencing was done on a sample of peripheral blood. This chain connects TRBV5-4 to TRBJ2-2; the D is unclear. The sequence came from a woman in her 70s with COVID-19, enrolled during active disease. Here the CDR3 DNA reads TGTGCCAGCAGCTCGTCGAGCGGGGAGCTGTTTTTT. Amino acids: CASSSSSGELFF.